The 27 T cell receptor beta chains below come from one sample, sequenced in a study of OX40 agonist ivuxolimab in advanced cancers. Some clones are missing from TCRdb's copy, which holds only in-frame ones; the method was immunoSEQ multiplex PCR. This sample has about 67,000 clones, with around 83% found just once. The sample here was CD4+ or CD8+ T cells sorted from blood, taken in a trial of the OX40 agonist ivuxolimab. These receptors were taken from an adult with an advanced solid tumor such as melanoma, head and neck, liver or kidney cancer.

Here the CDR3 DNA reads TGTGCCAGCAGCTCCACATCGGACGGGGTGCAGTACTTC. Its translation: CASSSTSDGVQYF. The J gene is TRBJ2-7, the V gene TRBV7-3; tentatively, D is TRBD2 (5 bases). The CDR3 has 13 amino acids. Germline V gene data show CDR1 as SGHTA and CDR2 as FQGTGA. The V end was cut by 4 bases, the J end by 9 bases, with 16 bases between. Full variable domain (outside the CDR3, taken from reference TRBV7-3 and TRBJ2-7): GAGVSQTPSNKVTEKGKYVELRCDPISGHTALYWYRQSLGQGPEFLIYFQGTGAADDSGLPNDRFFAVRPEGSVSTLKIQRTERGDSAVYLCASSSTSDGVQYFGPGTRLTVT.

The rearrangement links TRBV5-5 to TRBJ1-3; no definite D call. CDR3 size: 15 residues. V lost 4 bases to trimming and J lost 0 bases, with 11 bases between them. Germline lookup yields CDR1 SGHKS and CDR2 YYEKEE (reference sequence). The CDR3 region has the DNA TGTGCCAGCAGCCCTGACGGGGTCTCTGGAAACACCATATATTTT. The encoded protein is CASSPDGVSGNTIYF.

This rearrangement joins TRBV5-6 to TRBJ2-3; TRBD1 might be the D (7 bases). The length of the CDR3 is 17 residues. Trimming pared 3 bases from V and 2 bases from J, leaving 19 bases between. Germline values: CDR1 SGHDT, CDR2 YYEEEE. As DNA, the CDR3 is TGTGCCAGCAGCTGGGGGGACAGTCGCCAACTCACAGATACGCAGTATTTT. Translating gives CASSWGDSRQLTDTQYF.

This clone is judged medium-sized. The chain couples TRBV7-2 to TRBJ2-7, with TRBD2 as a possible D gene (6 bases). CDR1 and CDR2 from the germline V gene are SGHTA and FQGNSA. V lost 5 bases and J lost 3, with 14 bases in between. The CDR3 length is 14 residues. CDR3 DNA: TGTGCCAGCAGCCCCGGTCGGGAGCGCTACGAGCAGTACTTC. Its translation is CASSPGRERYEQYF.

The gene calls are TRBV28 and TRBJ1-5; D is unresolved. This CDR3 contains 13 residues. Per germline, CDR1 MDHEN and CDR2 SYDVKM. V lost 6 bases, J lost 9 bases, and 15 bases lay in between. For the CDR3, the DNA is TGTGCCAGCAGCCAACCGACACCTTCGCCCCAGCATTTT. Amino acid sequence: CASSQPTPSPQHF.

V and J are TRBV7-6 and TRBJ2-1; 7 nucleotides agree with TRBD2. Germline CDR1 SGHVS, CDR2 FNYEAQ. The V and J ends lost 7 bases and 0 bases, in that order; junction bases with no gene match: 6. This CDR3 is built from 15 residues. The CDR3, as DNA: TGTGCCAGCACGGCAGCGGGAAACTCCTACAATGAGCAGTTCTTC. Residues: CASTAAGNSYNEQFF.

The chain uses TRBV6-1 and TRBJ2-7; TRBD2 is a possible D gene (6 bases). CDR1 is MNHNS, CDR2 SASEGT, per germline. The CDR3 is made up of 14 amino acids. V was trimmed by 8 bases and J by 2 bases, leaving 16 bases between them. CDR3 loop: CASLAGRSTYEQYF. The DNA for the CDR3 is TGTGCCAGCTTGGCGGGACGGTCGACCTACGAGCAGTACTTC.

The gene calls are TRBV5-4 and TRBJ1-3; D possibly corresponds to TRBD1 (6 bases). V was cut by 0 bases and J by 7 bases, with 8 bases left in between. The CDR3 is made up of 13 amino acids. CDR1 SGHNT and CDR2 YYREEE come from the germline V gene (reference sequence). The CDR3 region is CASSLGQGNTIYF. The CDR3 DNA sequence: TGTGCCAGCAGCTTGGGGCAGGGGAACACCATATATTTT.

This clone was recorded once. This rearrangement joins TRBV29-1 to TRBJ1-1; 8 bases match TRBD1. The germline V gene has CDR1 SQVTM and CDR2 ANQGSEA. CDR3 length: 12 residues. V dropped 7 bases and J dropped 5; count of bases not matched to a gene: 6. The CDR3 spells CSAGQEGTEAFF. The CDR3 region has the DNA TGCAGCGCGGGACAGGAGGGAACTGAAGCTTTCTTT.

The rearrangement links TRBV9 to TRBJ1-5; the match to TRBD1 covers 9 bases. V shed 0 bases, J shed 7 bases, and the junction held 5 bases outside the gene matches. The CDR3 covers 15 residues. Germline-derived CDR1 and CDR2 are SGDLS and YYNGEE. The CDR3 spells CASSVDPTGGQPQHF. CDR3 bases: TGTGCCAGCAGCGTAGACCCGACAGGGGGGCAGCCCCAGCATTTT.

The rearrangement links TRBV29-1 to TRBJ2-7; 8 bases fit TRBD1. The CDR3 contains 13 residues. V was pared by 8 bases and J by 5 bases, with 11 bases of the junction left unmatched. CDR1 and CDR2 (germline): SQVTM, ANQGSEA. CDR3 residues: CSINSGGWDEQYF. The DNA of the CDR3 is TGCAGCATAAACTCAGGGGGCTGGGACGAGCAGTACTTC.

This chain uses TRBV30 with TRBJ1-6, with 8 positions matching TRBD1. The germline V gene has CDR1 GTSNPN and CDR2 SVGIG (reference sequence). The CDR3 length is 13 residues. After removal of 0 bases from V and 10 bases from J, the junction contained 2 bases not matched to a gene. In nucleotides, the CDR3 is TGTGCCTGGAGTGTTACAGGGGGGTCACCCCTCCACTTT. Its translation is CAWSVTGGSPLHF.

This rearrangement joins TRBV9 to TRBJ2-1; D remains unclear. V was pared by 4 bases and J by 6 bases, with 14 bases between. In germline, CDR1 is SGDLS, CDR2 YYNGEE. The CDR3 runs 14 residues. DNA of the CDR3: TGTGCCAGCAGCTCCCGGTGGAGCAGCAATGAGCAGTTCTTC. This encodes CASSSRWSSNEQFF.

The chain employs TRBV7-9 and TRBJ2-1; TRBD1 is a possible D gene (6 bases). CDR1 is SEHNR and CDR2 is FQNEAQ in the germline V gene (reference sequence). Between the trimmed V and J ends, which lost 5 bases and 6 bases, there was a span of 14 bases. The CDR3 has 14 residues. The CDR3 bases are TGTGCCAGCAGCGCCCCGATACAGGGCAATGAGCAGTTCTTC. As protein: CASSAPIQGNEQFF. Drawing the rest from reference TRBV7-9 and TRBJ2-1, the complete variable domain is DTGVSQNPRHKITKRGQNVTFRCDPISEHNRLYWYRQTLGQGPEFLTYFQNEAQLEKSRLLSDRFSAERPKGSFSTLEIQRTEQGDSAMYLCASSAPIQGNEQFFGPGTRLTVL.

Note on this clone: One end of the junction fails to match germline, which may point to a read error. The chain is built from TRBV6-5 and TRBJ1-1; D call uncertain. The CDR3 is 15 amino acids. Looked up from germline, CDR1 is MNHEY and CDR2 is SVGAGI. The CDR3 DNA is TGTGCCAGCAGTTTATCCGGGCCTACGAACGCTGAAGCTTTCTTT. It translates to CASSLSGPTNAEAFF.

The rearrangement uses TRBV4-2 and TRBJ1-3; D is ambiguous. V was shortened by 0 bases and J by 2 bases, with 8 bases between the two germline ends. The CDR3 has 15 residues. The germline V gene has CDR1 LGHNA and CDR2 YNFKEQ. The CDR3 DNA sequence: TGTGCCAGCAGCCAAGATAAGGGCGCTGGAAACACCATATATTTT. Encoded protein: CASSQDKGAGNTIYF.

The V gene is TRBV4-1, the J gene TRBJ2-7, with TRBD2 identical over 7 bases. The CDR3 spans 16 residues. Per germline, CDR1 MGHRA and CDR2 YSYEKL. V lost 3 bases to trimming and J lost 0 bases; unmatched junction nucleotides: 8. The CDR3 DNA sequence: TGCGCCAGCAGCCAGGAAGCGGGGCCCAGCTCCTACGAGCAGTACTTC. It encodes CASSQEAGPSSYEQYF.

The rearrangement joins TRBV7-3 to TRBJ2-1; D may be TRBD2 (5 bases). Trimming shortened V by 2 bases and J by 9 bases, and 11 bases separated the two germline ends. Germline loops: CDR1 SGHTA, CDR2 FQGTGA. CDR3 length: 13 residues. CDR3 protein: CASSLVWESEQFF. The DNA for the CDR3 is TGTGCCAGCAGCTTAGTTTGGGAGTCTGAGCAGTTCTTC.

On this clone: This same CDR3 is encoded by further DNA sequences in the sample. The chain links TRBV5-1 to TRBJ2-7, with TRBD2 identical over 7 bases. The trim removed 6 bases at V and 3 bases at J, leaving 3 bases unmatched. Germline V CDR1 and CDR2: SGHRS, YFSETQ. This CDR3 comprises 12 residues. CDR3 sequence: CASMGGGYEQYF. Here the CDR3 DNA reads TGCGCCAGCATGGGCGGGGGCTACGAGCAGTACTTC.

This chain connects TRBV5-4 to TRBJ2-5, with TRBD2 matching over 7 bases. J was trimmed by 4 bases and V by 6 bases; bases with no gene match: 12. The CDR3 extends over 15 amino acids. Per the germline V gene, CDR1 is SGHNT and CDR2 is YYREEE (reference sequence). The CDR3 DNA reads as TGTGCCAGCACCACAGCGGGGCAGGGTAGAGAGACCCAGTACTTC. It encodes CASTTAGQGRETQYF.

The CDR3, as DNA: TGTGCCAGCAGTTTATGGCCAGGTCGGAACACTGAAGCTTTCTTT. This codes for CASSLWPGRNTEAFF. The J gene is TRBJ1-1, the V gene TRBV28; no clear D. Germline CDR1 reads MDHEN; CDR2 reads SYDVKM. V gave up 0 bases and J gave up 1 base, with 9 bases separating them. The CDR3 length is 15 residues.

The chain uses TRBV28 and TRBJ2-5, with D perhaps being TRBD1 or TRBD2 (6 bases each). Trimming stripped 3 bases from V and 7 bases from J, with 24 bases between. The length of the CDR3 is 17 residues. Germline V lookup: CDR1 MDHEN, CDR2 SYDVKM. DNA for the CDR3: TGTGCCAGCAGTTTCCCGGTGGGGGGCCCAGGGGTAGGGACCCAGTACTTC. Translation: CASSFPVGGPGVGTQYF.

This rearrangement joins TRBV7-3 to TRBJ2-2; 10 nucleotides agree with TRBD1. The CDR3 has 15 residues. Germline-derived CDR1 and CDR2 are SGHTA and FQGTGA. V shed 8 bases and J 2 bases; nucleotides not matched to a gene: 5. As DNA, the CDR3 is TGTGCCAGCGGCGACAGGGGGCTCAACACCGGGGAGCTGTTTTTT. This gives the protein CASGDRGLNTGELFF.

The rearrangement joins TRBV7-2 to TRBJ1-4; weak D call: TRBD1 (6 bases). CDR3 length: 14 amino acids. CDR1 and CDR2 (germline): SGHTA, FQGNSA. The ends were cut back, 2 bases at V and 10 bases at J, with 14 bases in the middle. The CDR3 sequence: CASSLTGYIGKLFF. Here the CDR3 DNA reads TGTGCCAGCAGCTTAACAGGGTATATCGGAAAACTGTTTTTT.

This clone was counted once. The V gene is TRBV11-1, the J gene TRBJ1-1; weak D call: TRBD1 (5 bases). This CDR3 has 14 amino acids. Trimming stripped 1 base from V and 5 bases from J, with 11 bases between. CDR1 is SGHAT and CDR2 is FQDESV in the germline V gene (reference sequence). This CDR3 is CASSLGQGYTEAFF. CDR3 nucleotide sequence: TGTGCCAGCAGCTTAGGGCAGGGATATACTGAAGCTTTCTTT. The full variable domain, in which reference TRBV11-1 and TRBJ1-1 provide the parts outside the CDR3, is EAEVAQSPRYKITEKSQAVAFWCDPISGHATLYWYRQILGQGPELLVQFQDESVVDDSQLPKDRFSAERLKGVDSTLKIQPAELGDSAMYLCASSLGQGYTEAFFGQGTRLTVV.

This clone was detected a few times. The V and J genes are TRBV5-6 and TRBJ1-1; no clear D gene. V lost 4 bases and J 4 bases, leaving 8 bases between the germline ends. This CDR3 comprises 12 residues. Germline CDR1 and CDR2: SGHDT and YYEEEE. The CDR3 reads CASSPRGTEAFF. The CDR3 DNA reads TGTGCCAGCAGCCCCAGAGGCACTGAAGCTTTCTTT.

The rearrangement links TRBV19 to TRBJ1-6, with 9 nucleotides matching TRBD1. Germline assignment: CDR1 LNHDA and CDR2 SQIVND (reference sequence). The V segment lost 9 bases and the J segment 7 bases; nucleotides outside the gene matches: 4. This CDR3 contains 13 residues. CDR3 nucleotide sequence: TGTGCCAGCGGGGACAGGGCAAATTCACCCCTCCACTTT. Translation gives CASGDRANSPLHF.